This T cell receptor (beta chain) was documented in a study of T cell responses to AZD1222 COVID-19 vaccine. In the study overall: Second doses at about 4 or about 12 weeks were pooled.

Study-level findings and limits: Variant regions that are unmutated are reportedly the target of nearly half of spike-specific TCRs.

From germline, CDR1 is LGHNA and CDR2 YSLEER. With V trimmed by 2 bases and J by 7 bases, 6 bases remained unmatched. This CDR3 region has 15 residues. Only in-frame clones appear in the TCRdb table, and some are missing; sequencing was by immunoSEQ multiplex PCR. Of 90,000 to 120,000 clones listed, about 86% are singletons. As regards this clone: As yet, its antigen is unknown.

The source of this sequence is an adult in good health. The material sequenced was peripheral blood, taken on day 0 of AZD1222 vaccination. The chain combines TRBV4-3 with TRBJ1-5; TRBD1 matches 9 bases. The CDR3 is CASSQLWTGVQPQHF. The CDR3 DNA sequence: TGCGCCAGCAGCCAACTTTGGACAGGGGTCCAGCCCCAGCATTTT.